Here is one T cell receptor beta chain with its context. Germline-derived CDR1 and CDR2 are SEHNR and FQNEAQ (reference sequence). V was clipped by 2 bases and J by 8 bases, with 12 bases between them. The length of the CDR3 is 13 residues. The sample belongs to a study of blood T cell repertoires in COVID-19. Using immunoSEQ multiplex PCR, the repertoire was profiled, and TCRdb retains in-frame clones only, with some absent. The sample consists of 150,000 to 190,000 clones, about 88% of them appearing once. This sequence was found in a woman aged 55-75 years with COVID-19, enrolled during active disease. Sequenced material: peripheral blood. J is TRBJ1-2 and V is TRBV7-9; no clear D. Here the CDR3 DNA reads TGTGCCAGCAGCTTAATTGAGAAGCTCGGCTACACCTTC. Residues: CASSLIEKLGYTF.